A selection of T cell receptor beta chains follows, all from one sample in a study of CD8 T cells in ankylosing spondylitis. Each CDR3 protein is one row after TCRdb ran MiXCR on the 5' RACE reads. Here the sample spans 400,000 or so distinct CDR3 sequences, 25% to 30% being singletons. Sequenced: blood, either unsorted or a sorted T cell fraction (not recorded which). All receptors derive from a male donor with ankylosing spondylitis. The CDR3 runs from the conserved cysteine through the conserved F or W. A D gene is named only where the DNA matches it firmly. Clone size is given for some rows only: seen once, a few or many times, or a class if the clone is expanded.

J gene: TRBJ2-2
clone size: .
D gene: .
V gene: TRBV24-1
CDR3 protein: CATSDLGRTNTGELFF
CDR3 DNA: TGTGCCACCAGTGATCTGGGCAGAACGAACACCGGGGAGCTGTTTTTT

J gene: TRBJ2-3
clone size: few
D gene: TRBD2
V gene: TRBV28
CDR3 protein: CASRGAGVYTQYF
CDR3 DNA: TGTGCCAGCAGAGGAGCGGGAGTGTATACGCAGTATTTT

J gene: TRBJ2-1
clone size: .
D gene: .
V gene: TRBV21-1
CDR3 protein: CASSKLTSCNEQFF
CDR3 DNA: TGTGCCAGCAGCAAATTGACTAGCTGCAATGAGCAGTTCTTC

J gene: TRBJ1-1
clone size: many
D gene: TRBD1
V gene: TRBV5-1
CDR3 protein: CASSLTLPGQGASEAFF
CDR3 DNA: TGCGCCAGCAGCTTGACTCTACCGGGACAGGGGGCTTCGGAAGCTTTCTTT

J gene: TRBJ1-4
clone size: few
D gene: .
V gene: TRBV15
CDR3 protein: CATSSPRRGTNEKLFF
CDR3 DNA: TGTGCCACCAGCAGCCCAAGGCGAGGGACTAATGAAAAACTGTTTTTT

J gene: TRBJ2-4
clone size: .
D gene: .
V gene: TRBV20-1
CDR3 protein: CSAGGRDIQYF
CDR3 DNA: TGCAGTGCGGGGGGGCGCGACATTCAGTACTTC

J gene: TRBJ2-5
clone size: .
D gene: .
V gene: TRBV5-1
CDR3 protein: CASSQGAPETQYF
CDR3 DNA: TGCGCCAGCAGTCAAGGGGCGCCAGAGACCCAGTACTTC

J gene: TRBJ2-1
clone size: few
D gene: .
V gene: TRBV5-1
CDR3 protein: CASSWGYNEQFF
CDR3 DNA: TGCGCCAGCAGCTGGGGATACAATGAGCAGTTCTTC

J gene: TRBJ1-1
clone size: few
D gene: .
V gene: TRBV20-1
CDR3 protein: CSARDLDTEAFF
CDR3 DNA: TGCAGTGCTAGGGACCTGGATACTGAAGCTTTCTTT

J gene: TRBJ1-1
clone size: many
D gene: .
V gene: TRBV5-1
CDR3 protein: CASSLAGRTEAFF
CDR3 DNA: TGTGCCAGCAGTTTAGCGGGCCGGACTGAAGCTTTCTTT

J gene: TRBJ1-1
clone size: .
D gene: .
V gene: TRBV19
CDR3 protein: CASSISYNTEAFF
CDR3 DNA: TGTGCCAGTAGTATCAGTTACAACACTGAAGCTTTCTTT

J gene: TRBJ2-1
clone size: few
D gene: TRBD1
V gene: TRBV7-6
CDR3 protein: CASSPRRGQGNNEQFF
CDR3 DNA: TGTGCCAGCAGTCCCCGGAGGGGACAGGGAAACAATGAGCAGTTCTTC

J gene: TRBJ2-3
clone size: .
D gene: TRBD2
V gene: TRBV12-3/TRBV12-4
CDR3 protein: CASSLPGTSGRADTQYF
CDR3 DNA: TGTGCCAGCAGTTTGCCCGGGACTAGCGGGAGAGCAGATACGCAGTATTTT

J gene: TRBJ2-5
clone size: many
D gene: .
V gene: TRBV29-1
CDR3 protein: CSVDKSVQETQYF
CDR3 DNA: TGCAGCGTTGATAAATCCGTTCAAGAGACCCAGTACTTC

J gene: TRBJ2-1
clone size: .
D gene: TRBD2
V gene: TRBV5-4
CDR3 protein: CASSLASGSGGWFF
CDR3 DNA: TGTGCCAGCAGCTTGGCCAGCGGGAGTGGTGGTTGGTTCTTC

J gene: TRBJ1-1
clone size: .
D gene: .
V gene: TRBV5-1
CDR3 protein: CASSIQDNTEAFF
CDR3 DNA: TGCGCCAGCAGCATACAGGATAACACTGAAGCTTTCTTT

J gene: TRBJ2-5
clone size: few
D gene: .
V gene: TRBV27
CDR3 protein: CARDFGQETQYF
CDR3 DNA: TGTGCCAGAGATTTTGGCCAAGAGACCCAGTACTTC

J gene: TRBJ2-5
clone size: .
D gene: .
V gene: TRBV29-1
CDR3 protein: CSVGQTYQETQYF
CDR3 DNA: TGCAGCGTTGGACAGACATACCAAGAGACCCAGTACTTC

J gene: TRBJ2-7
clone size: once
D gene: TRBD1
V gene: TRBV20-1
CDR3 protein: CSANPTGYEQYF
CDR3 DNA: TGCAGTGCTAACCCGACAGGGTACGAGCAGTACTTC

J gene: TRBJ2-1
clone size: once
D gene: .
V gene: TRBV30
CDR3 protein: CAWASYNEQFF
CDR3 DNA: TGTGCCTGGGCAAGCTACAATGAGCAGTTCTTC

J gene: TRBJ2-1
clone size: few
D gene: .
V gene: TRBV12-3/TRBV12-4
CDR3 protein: CASSPGLVRDEQFF
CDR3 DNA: TGTGCCAGCAGTCCCGGGCTCGTGCGGGATGAGCAGTTCTTC

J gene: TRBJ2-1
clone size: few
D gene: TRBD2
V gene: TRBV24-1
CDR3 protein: CATSDLGSGGGNEQFF
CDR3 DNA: TGTGCCACCAGTGATTTGGGGTCGGGAGGGGGCAATGAGCAGTTCTTC

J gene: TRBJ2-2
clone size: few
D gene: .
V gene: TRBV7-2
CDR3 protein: CASSQIGAGTAGELFF
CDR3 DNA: TGTGCCAGCAGCCAAATCGGGGCGGGGACGGCCGGGGAGCTGTTTTTT

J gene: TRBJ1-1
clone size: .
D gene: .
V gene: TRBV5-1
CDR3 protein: CASSPDLTEAFF
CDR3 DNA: TGCGCCAGCAGCCCGGACCTCACTGAAGCTTTCTTT

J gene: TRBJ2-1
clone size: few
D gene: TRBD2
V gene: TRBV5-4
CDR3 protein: CASSLRREGRNEQFF
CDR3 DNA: TGTGCCAGCAGCTTGCGACGGGAGGGGAGGAATGAGCAGTTCTTC

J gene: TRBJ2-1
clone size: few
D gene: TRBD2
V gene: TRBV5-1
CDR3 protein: CASRTVAGAREQFF
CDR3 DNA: TGCGCCAGCAGGACGGTAGCGGGAGCTCGGGAGCAGTTCTTC

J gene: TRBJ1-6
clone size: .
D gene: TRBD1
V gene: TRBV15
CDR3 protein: CATSSGTGDNSPLHF
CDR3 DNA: TGTGCCACCAGCAGCGGGACAGGGGATAATTCACCCCTCCACTTT

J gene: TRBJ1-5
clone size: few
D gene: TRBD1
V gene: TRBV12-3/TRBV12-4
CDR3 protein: CASSFWDRGTGPQHF
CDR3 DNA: TGTGCCAGCAGTTTTTGGGACAGGGGGACGGGTCCCCAGCATTTT

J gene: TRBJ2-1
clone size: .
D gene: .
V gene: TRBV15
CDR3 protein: CATSRDWGQGRRNEQFF
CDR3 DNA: TGTGCCACCAGCAGAGATTGGGGGCAGGGCCGAAGGAATGAGCAGTTCTTC

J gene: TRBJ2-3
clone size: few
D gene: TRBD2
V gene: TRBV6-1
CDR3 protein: CASSDPLAGGSTQYF
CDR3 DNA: TGTGCCAGCAGTGACCCTCTAGCGGGAGGAAGTACGCAGTATTTT

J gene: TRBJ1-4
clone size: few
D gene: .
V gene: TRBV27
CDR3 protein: CASRRGFGEKLFF
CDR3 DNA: TGTGCCAGCAGGAGGGGTTTCGGGGAAAAACTGTTTTTT

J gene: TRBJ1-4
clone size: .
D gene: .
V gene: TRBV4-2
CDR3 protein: CASSQPGHTLEKLFF
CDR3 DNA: TGTGCCAGCAGCCAACCGGGACACACTCTTGAAAAACTGTTTTTT

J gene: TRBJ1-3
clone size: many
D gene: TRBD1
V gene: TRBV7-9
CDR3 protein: CASSPPGQAVGNTIYF
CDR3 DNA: TGTGCCAGCAGCCCGCCGGGACAGGCGGTTGGAAACACCATATATTTT

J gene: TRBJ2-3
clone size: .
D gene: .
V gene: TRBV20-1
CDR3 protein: CSASRDTDTQYF
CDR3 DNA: TGCAGTGCTAGCCGGGACACAGATACGCAGTATTTT

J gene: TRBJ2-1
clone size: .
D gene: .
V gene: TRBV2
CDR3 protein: CASSDGGYARGFF
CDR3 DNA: TGTGCCAGCAGTGATGGCGGCTACGCGCGAGGATTCTTC

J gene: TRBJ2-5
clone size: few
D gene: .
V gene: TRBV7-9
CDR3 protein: CASSRQTPRETQYF
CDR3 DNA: TGTGCCAGCAGCCGACAGACCCCGAGGGAGACCCAGTACTTC

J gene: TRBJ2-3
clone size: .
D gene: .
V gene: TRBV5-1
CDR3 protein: CASSLGGSGYSSTDTQYF
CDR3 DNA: TGCGCCAGCAGCCTAGGGGGTAGCGGATACTCTAGCACAGATACGCAGTATTTT

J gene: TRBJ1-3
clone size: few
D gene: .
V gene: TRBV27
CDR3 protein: CASSLKSGGNTIYF
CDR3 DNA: TGTGCCAGCAGTTTGAAGTCTGGTGGAAACACCATATATTTT

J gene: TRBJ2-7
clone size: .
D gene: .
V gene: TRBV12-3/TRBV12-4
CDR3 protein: CASSLERGVEQYF
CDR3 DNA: TGTGCCAGCAGTTTAGAAAGGGGTGTCGAGCAGTACTTC

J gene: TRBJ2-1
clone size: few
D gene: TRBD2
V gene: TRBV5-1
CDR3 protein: CASSFSWASGRRDNEQFF
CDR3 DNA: TGCGCCAGCAGCTTTTCATGGGCTAGCGGGAGAAGGGACAATGAGCAGTTCTTC

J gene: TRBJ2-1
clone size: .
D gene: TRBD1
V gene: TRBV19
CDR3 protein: CASSISGGYEQFF
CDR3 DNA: TGTGCCAGTAGTATATCAGGGGGCTATGAGCAGTTCTTC

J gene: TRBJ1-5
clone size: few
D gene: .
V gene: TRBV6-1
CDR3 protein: CASSETWGGSQHF
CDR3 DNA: TGTGCCAGCAGTGAAACCTGGGGAGGGTCCCAGCATTTT

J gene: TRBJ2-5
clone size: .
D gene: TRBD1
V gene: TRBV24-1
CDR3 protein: CATSDRDRLQETQYF
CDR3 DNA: TGTGCCACCAGTGATAGGGACAGACTCCAAGAGACCCAGTACTTC

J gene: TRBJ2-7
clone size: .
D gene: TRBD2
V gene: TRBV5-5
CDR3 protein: CASSLEVAGYREQYF
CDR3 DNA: TGTGCCAGCAGCTTGGAGGTAGCGGGATACCGCGAGCAGTACTTC

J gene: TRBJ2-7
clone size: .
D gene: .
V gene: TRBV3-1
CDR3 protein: CASSPRDGKYEQYF
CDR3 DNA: TGTGCCAGCAGCCCCCGGGACGGAAAATACGAGCAGTACTTC

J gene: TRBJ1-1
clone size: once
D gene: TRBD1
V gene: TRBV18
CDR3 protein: CASSPRPGGTEAFF
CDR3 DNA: TGTGCCAGCTCACCTCGGCCAGGGGGCACTGAAGCTTTCTTT

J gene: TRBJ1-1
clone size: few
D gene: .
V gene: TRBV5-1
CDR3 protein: CASSARQNTEAFF
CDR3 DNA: TGCGCCAGCAGCGCTCGACAGAACACTGAAGCTTTCTTT

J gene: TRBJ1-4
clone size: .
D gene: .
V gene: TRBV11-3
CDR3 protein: CASSLVGDPTNEKLFF
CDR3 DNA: TGTGCCAGCAGCTTAGTCGGAGACCCAACTAATGAAAAACTGTTTTTT

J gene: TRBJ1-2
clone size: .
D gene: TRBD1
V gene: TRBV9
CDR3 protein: CASSARQGHNYGYTF
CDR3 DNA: TGTGCCAGCAGCGCCAGACAGGGACACAACTATGGCTACACCTTC

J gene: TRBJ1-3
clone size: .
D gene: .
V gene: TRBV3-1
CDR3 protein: CASSQGAAGNTIYF
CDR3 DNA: TGTGCCAGCAGCCAAGGGGCAGCTGGAAACACCATATATTTT

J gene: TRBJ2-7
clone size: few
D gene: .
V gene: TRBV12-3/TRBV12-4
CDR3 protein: CASSVGQSLDSYEQYF
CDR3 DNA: TGTGCCAGCAGCGTAGGGCAGTCCCTCGATTCCTACGAGCAGTACTTC

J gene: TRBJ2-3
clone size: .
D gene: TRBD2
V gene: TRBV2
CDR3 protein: CASSEGAGGHDTQYF
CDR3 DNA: TGTGCCAGCAGTGAAGGAGCGGGAGGGCACGATACGCAGTATTTT

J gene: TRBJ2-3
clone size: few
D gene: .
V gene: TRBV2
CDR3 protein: CASSEELAGDTQYF
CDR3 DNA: TGTGCCAGCAGTGAAGAGCTAGCCGGAGATACGCAGTATTTT

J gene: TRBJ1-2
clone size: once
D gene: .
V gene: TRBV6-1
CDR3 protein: CASSEHTNYGYTF
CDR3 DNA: TGTGCCAGCAGTGAACATACTAACTATGGCTACACCTTC

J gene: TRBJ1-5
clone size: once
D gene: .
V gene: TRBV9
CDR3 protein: CASSGDNYSNQPQHF
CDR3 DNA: TGTGCCAGCAGTGGAGACAACTATAGCAATCAGCCCCAGCATTTT